The clone carrying this TCR beta chain was picked up many times. Its antigen is currently unknown. This CDR3 region has 14 residues. V was pared by 3 bases and J by 0 bases, with 8 bases between. Germline V gene sequence: CDR1 KGHSH, CDR2 LQKENI. The sample is drawn from a study of response to subunit inactivated influenza vaccine. MiXCR, applied by TCRdb to the RT-PCR reads, yields one record per CDR3 protein. In the table there are hundreds of thousands of distinct CDR3 sequences, approximately 7.1% of which are singletons. Study observations and caveats: Each seasonal influenza vaccination, the authors suggested, recruits few new T cells.

This clonotype was obtained from a man between 50 and 75 years old who received an inactivated influenza vaccine. The V and J genes are TRBV18 and TRBJ1-1; D remains ambiguous. Sequencing was performed on PBMCs from blood, taken about 23 months after vaccination. CDR3 DNA sequence: TGTGCCAGCTCACCTGCACCCATGAACACTGAAGCTTTCTTT. Its protein product is CASSPAPMNTEAFF. Full variable domain (rest looked up from reference TRBV18 and TRBJ1-1): NAGVMQNPRHLVRRRGQEARLRCSPMKGHSHVYWYRQLPEEGLKFMVYLQKENIIDESGMPKERFSAEFPKEGPSILRIQQVVRGDSAAYFCASSPAPMNTEAFFGQGTRLTVV.